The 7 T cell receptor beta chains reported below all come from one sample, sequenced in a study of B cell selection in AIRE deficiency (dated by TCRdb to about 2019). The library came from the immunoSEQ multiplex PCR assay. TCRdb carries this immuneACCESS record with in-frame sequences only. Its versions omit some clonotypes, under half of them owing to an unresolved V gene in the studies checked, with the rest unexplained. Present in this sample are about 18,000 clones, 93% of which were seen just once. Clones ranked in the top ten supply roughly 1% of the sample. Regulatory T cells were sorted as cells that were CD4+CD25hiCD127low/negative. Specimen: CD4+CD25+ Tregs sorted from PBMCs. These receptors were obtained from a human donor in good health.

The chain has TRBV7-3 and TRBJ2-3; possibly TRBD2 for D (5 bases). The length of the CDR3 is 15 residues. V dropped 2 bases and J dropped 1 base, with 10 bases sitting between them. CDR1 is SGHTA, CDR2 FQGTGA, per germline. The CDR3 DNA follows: TGTGCCAGCAGCTTAGGCGGGCTCCGCACAGATACGCAGTATTTT. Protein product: CASSLGGLRTDTQYF.

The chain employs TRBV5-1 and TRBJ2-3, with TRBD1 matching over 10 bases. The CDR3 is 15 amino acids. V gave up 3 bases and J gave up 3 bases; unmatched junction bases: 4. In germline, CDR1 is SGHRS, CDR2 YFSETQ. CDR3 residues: CASSYRDRGTDTQYF. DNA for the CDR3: TGCGCCAGCAGCTACCGGGACAGGGGAACAGATACGCAGTATTTT.

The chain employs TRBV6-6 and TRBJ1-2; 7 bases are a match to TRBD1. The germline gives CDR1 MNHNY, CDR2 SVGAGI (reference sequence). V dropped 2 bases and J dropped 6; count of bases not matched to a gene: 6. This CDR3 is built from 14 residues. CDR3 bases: TGTGCCAGCAGTTACCTTGACAGGGCTGATGGCTACACCTTC. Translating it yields CASSYLDRADGYTF.

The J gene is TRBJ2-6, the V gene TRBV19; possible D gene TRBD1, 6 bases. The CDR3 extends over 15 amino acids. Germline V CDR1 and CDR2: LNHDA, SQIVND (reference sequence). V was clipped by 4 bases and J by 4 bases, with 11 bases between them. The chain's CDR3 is CASSTHRAGANVLTF. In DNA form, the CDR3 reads TGTGCCAGTAGTACTCACAGGGCCGGGGCCAACGTCCTGACTTTC.

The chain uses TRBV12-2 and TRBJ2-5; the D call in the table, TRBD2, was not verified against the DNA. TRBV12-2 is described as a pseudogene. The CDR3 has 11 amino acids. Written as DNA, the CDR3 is TGTGCAAGTCGCTCTCCGGAGACCCAGTACTTC. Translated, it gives CASRSPETQYF.

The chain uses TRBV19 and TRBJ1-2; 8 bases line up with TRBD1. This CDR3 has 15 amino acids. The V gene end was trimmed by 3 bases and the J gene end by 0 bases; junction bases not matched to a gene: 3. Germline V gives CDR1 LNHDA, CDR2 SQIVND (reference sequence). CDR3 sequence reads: CASSIGTGANYGYTF. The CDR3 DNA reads TGTGCCAGTAGTATTGGGACAGGCGCTAACTATGGCTACACCTTC.

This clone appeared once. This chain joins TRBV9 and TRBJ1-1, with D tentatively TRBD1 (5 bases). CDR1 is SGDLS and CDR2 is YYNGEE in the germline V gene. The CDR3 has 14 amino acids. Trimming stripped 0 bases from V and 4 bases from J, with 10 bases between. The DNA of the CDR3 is TGTGCCAGCAGCGTAGGACAGCGGGGCACTGAAGCTTTCTTT. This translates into CASSVGQRGTEAFF.